This T cell receptor delta chain came from a study of gamma-delta T cells after stem cell transplantation. Turning to this clone: At one end the junction does not follow the germline gene, possibly because of a read error.

This CDR3 has 25 residues. Germline assignment: CDR1 TSWWSYY and CDR2 QGS. TCRdb re-called the RT-PCR reads via CATT. The table records 13,000 or so delta-chain clones, roughly 34% of them present only once. The J gene is TRDJ1, the V gene TRDV1; 10 bases match TRDD3. The clonotype comes from a human donor. It is not recorded whose cells these are; they may come from a transplant donor. Sequencing was done on a sample of gamma-delta T cells. The CDR3 DNA reads as TGTGCTATTGGGGAACTGTCTTCCAACCTGGGGGGTGGGGGATACCCCACTATATGCACCGATAAGCTCATCTTT. Amino acids: CAIGELSSNLGGGGYPTICTDKLIF.